This T cell receptor (beta chain) originates from a study of cytomegalovirus exposure and HLA in healthy donors. Findings of the study overall: Through in vitro validation, a few CMV-associated chains were shown to be specific for CMV antigens.

Of note for this clone: No antigen is known for it.

V was pared by 4 bases and J by 7 bases, with 20 bases between. CDR3 length: 14 amino acids. Germline loops: CDR1 SQVTM, CDR2 ANQGSEA. 13 Jbeta primers and 60 Vbeta primers were used for the PCR. Clones were sequenced by immunoSEQ multiplex PCR, and TCRdb holds only the in-frame ones, with some missing. The sample lists around 180,000 clones; roughly 81% were seen once. Material: PBMCs. The chain employs TRBV29-1 and TRBJ2-7, with D maybe TRBD1 (6 bases). This TCR came from a girl aged 10 to 17 in good health and CMV-seropositive. The CDR3 bases are TGCAGCGTTGTAACGGGCCTTGGGGGCTGGGAGCAGTACTTC. Translated: CSVVTGLGGWEQYF.